Following are 9 T cell receptor beta chains from one sample sequenced in a study of control samples from healthy donors and cancer patients. Sequencing was performed with immunoSEQ multiplex PCR; in TCRdb, only in-frame clones are kept and a portion is missing. Of approximately 130,000 clones detected, more than 80% appear once; the ten largest clones hold 30% to 40%. Input material: blood. The receptors were gathered from a middle-aged man in good health.

This clone is a singleton in its sample. J is TRBJ1-1 and V is TRBV18; tentatively, D is TRBD1 (6 bases). Germline CDR1 KGHSH, CDR2 LQKENI. Trimming cost V 3 bases and J 10 bases, with 18 bases left between them. The CDR3 runs 14 residues. The CDR3 loop reads CASSPTQGPGRAFF. CDR3 bases: TGTGCCAGCTCACCGACCCAGGGGCCCGGACGAGCTTTCTTT. Based on the CDR3 plus reference TRBV18 and TRBJ1-1, the full variable domain is NAGVMQNPRHLVRRRGQEARLRCSPMKGHSHVYWYRQLPEEGLKFMVYLQKENIIDESGMPKERFSAEFPKEGPSILRIQQVVRGDSAAYFCASSPTQGPGRAFFGQGTRLTVV.

This clone was counted a single time. The chain joins TRBV19 to TRBJ1-1; a weak D match, TRBD1 (5 bases). V was clipped by 5 bases and J by 1 base, with 11 bases between them. This CDR3 contains 14 residues. Germline V gene sequence: CDR1 LNHDA, CDR2 SQIVND (reference sequence). The CDR3 DNA sequence: TGTGCCAGTAGTTATAGGGGAAAGAACACTGAAGCTTTCTTT. This codes for CASSYRGKNTEAFF. Looking up the rest from reference TRBV19 and TRBJ1-1 gives the full variable domain: DGGITQSPKYLFRKEGQNVTLSCEQNLNHDAMYWYRQDPGQGLRLIYYSQIVNDFQKGDIAEGYSVSREKKESFPLTVTSAQKNPTAFYLCASSYRGKNTEAFFGQGTRLTVV.

The chain couples TRBV4-3 to TRBJ2-5; TRBD1 matches at 8 bases. The CDR3 loop spans 14 amino acids. CDR1 and CDR2 from the germline V gene are LGHNA and YSLEER. V shed 4 bases and J 2 bases; nucleotides not matched to a gene: 3. The CDR3 sequence: CASSPGQGQETQYF. The CDR3, as DNA: TGCGCCAGCAGCCCCGGACAGGGTCAAGAGACCCAGTACTTC.

V and J are TRBV7-8 and TRBJ1-1; D is unclear. This CDR3 spans 13 amino acids. Between the trimmed V and J ends, which lost 4 bases and 7 bases, there was a span of 13 bases. From germline, CDR1 is SGHVS and CDR2 FQNEAQ. The CDR3 loop is CASSSRRTVEAFF. The CDR3 coding sequence is TGTGCCAGCAGCTCTCGACGGACCGTTGAAGCTTTCTTT. Based on the CDR3 plus reference TRBV7-8 and TRBJ1-1, the full variable domain is GAGVSQSPRYKVAKRGQDVALRCDPISGHVSLFWYQQALGQGPEFLTYFQNEAQLDKSGLPSDRFFAERPEGSVSTLKIQRTQQEDSAVYLCASSSRRTVEAFFGQGTRLTVV.

The gene calls are TRBV29-1 and TRBJ2-7, with D unresolved. Germline V gene data show CDR1 as SQVTM and CDR2 as ANQGSEA. The CDR3 extends over 12 amino acids. V gave up 4 bases and J gave up 5 bases, with 12 bases separating them. CDR3 nucleotides: TGCAGCGTTGCCCTGGAGAGCGACGAGCAGTACTTC. This encodes CSVALESDEQYF.

This clone appeared a few times. The chain has TRBV20-1 and TRBJ1-1; D remains unclear. V shed 3 bases and J shed 5 bases, with 16 bases lying between them. The CDR3 length is 14 residues. The germline V gene has CDR1 DFQATT and CDR2 SNEGSKA (reference sequence). The DNA of the CDR3 is TGCAGTGCTAGTAATCCGGGTCTAAGTACTGAAGCTTTCTTT. Protein sequence: CSASNPGLSTEAFF.

This sequence joins TRBV15 and TRBJ1-6; TRBD1 might be the D (5 bases). Between the trimmed V and J ends, which lost 0 bases and 3 bases, there was a span of 9 bases. CDR1 LNHNV and CDR2 YYDKDF come from the germline V gene (reference sequence). This CDR3 is built from 16 residues. CDR3 sequence: CATSRDGGLYNSPLHF. The CDR3 DNA reads as TGTGCCACCAGCAGAGATGGGGGACTCTATAATTCACCCCTCCACTTT.

Here the CDR3 reads CASGTADSMNTEAFF. The CDR3 nucleotides read TGTGCCAGTGGGACGGCCGACTCCATGAACACTGAAGCTTTCTTT. The chain combines TRBV19 with TRBJ1-1, with D possibly being TRBD1 (5 bases). The germline CDR1 and CDR2 sequences are LNHDA and SQIVND (reference sequence). Between the trimmed V and J ends, which lost 8 bases and 0 bases, there was a span of 16 bases. The CDR3 covers 15 residues.

In DNA form, the CDR3 reads TGTGCCAGCAGCTTGAGGGACGGCCCAAACTATGGCTACACCTTC. Its translation is CASSLRDGPNYGYTF. The chain employs TRBV11-1 and TRBJ1-2, with D maybe TRBD1 (5 bases). Trimming left V 3 bases short and J 2 bases short, with 13 bases between. Germline V lookup: CDR1 SGHAT, CDR2 FQDESV (reference sequence). There are 15 residues in the CDR3.